This T cell receptor (beta chain) was documented in a study of T-cell memory formation after mild COVID-19. This CDR3 is 15 amino acids long. Germline trimming cut 0 bases from V and 4 bases from J; bases unmatched to any gene: 1. In germline, CDR1 is DFQATT, CDR2 SNEGSKA (reference sequence). This clonotype was observed at least ten times. The TCR alpha and TCR beta cDNA libraries, bearing sample barcodes and UMIs, were generated by 5'RACE using constant-segment primers. TCRdb re-called the 5' RACE reads through MiXCR, storing one row per CDR3 protein. The data hold around 130,000 distinct CDR3 sequences, with 5% to 6.5% observed a single time.

This TCR was recovered from an adult woman who had mild COVID-19 (a few samples of this study predate the infection). Cell type and time point are not known. Sample: PBMCs or a T cell subset sorted from them (not recorded which). The J gene is TRBJ2-3, the V gene TRBV20-1; 13 nucleotides agree with TRBD2. CDR3 amino acids: CSARETSGRADTQYF. As DNA, the CDR3 is TGCAGTGCTAGAGAAACTAGCGGGAGGGCAGATACGCAGTATTTT.